Listed below are T cell receptor beta chains from one sample, sequenced in a study of Graves' ophthalmopathy and Graves' hyperthyroidism. TCRdb reanalysed the multiplex PCR reads using MiXCR and keeps one entry per CDR3 protein. Among about 700,000 distinct CDR3 sequences listed, 40% were seen once. Sequencing used peripheral blood. Receptors were obtained from an adult man with Graves' ophthalmopathy. Both conserved end residues are part of each CDR3. The D gene is left open where the match is weak. Only some rows state a clone size, as once, few, many or a class for expanded clones.

CDR3 length	clone size	J gene	D gene	V gene	CDR3 protein	CDR3 DNA
13	-	TRBJ1-5	-	TRBV24-1	CASSQVWDQPQHF	TGTGCCAGCAGTCAGGTCTGGGATCAGCCCCAGCATTTT
13	-	TRBJ1-5	TRBD1	TRBV6-5	CASRDTGAQPQHF	TGTGCCAGCAGAGATACAGGGGCTCAGCCCCAGCATTTT
16	-	TRBJ1-6	-	TRBV11-2	CASSRSPTAKSSPLHF	TGTGCCAGCAGCCGGTCCCCTACAGCAAAATCGTCACCCCTCCACTTT
17	-	TRBJ1-5	TRBD1	TRBV2	CASDGGPGQGSSQPQHF	TGTGCCAGCGACGGCGGTCCGGGACAGGGAAGCAGTCAGCCCCAGCATTTT
14	-	TRBJ1-1	-	TRBV29-1	CASSSPGSSTEAFF	TGTGCCAGCAGTTCCCCAGGGAGTAGCACTGAAGCTTTCTTT
20	-	TRBJ1-2	-	TRBV6-5	CASSYRPTGLERGANYGYTF	TGTGCCAGCAGTTACCGACCGACAGGTCTAGAGAGAGGAGCTAACTATGGCTACACCTTC
15	many	TRBJ1-4	TRBD1	TRBV2	CASQTGTGGEEKLFF	TGTGCCAGCCAAACCGGGACAGGCGGGGAGGAAAAACTGTTTTTT
16	-	TRBJ1-1	-	TRBV7-9	CASRTQPGEVGTEAFF	TGCGCCAGCCGAACCCAACCAGGGGAGGTGGGCACTGAAGCTTTCTTT
14	-	TRBJ1-1	-	TRBV25-1	CASLIGAVNTEAFF	TGTGCCAGCTTGATCGGAGCGGTGAACACTGAAGCTTTCTTT
16	-	TRBJ1-1	TRBD1	TRBV10-1	CASSDPDRGLGTEAFF	TGCGCCAGCAGTGACCCGGACAGGGGGCTCGGGACTGAAGCTTTCTTT
12	-	TRBJ1-6	TRBD1	TRBV29-1	CSLRQGRSPLHF	TGCAGTCTTCGACAGGGGAGGTCACCCCTCCACTTT
15	many	TRBJ2-2	-	TRBV7-2	CASSLRAVNTGELFF	TGTGCCAGCAGCTTAAGGGCGGTTAACACCGGGGAGCTGTTTTTT
16	-	TRBJ1-1	TRBD1	TRBV7-9	CASSRRPGQGASEAFF	TGTGCCAGCAGCCGCCGGCCGGGACAGGGGGCCTCTGAAGCTTTCTTT
13	many	TRBJ1-5	-	TRBV20-1	CSAPDSSNQPQHF	TGCAGTGCTCCGGACAGTAGCAATCAGCCCCAGCATTTT
14	-	TRBJ2-2	-	TRBV7-9	CASSRDTYTGELFF	TGTGCCAGCAGCCGGGACACCTACACCGGGGAGCTGTTTTTT
15	few	TRBJ2-5	-	TRBV7-9	CASSASGGLQETQYF	TGTGCCAGCAGCGCCTCAGGAGGGCTCCAAGAGACCCAGTACTTC
13	many	TRBJ1-1	-	TRBV24-1	CATASDVNTEAFF	TGTGCCACCGCGTCAGATGTCAACACTGAAGCTTTCTTT
21	-	TRBJ2-5	TRBD2	TRBV20-1	CSARDRQGSGRAGIISETQYF	TGCAGTGCTAGAGACCGACAAGGTAGCGGGAGGGCCGGTATTATTAGCGAGACCCAGTACTTC
15	-	TRBJ2-7	-	TRBV15	CATSRGGADSYEQYF	TGTGCCACCAGCAGAGGTGGGGCGGACTCCTACGAGCAGTACTTC
15	-	TRBJ1-5	TRBD1	TRBV19	CASSPGTGHNQPQHF	TGTGCCAGTAGTCCCGGGACAGGGCACAATCAGCCCCAGCATTTT
13	many	TRBJ1-6	-	TRBV14	CASSGPLNSPLHF	TGTGCCAGCAGCGGACCGTTAAATTCACCCCTCCACTTT
15	-	TRBJ2-7	-	TRBV20-1	CSARDSGSRGYEQYF	TGCAGTGCTAGAGACAGCGGCTCCAGGGGCTACGAGCAGTACTTC
14	many	TRBJ2-7	-	TRBV15	CATSSARSSYEQYF	TGTGCCACCAGCAGTGCGCGAAGTTCCTACGAGCAGTACTTC
13	many	TRBJ2-7	-	TRBV7-6	CASSPGWDYEQYF	TGTGCCAGCAGTCCAGGGTGGGACTACGAGCAGTACTTC
14	-	TRBJ2-5	-	TRBV5-4	CASSPWGGGETQYF	TGTGCCAGCAGCCCCTGGGGGGGCGGGGAGACCCAGTACTTC
15	-	TRBJ1-5	-	TRBV7-2	CASSLMRGGGQPQHF	TGTGCCAGCAGCTTAATGAGGGGGGGCGGTCAGCCCCAGCATTTT
15	-	TRBJ2-7	-	TRBV11-2	CASSLGQGQTYEQYF	TGTGCCAGCAGCTTAGGGCAGGGGCAAACCTACGAGCAGTACTTC
13	-	TRBJ1-1	-	TRBV25-1	CASSMGGFTEAFF	TGTGCCAGCAGTATGGGGGGTTTCACTGAAGCTTTCTTT
15	-	TRBJ2-5	-	TRBV12-3/TRBV12-4	CASSSLAEGGETQYF	TGTGCCAGCAGTTCCTTAGCGGAGGGGGGAGAGACCCAGTACTTC
15	once	TRBJ1-6	-	TRBV20-1	CSARVPGSNNSPLHF	TGCAGTGCTAGAGTCCCCGGGAGTAACAATTCACCCCTCCACTTT
15	-	TRBJ2-7	-	TRBV10-2	CASVGGATGPNEQYF	TGCGCCAGCGTGGGGGGGGCGACAGGACCCAACGAGCAGTACTTC
14	many	TRBJ2-5	-	TRBV6-6	CASSYLGEEETQYF	TGTGCCAGCAGTTACCTCGGGGAGGAAGAGACCCAGTACTTC
16	-	TRBJ2-3	-	TRBV19	CASSISLRAGTDTQYF	TGTGCCAGTAGTATTTCATTGAGGGCTGGCACAGATACGCAGTATTTT
15	few	TRBJ2-5	TRBD1	TRBV10-1	CASRGYTDREETQYF	TGCGCCAGCAGGGGCTACACGGACAGGGAAGAGACCCAGTACTTC
14	-	TRBJ1-6	-	TRBV2	CASSEWDINSPLHF	TGTGCCAGCAGTGAATGGGACATCAATTCACCCCTCCACTTT
14	-	TRBJ1-5	-	TRBV10-3	CASSYSSNNQPQHF	TGTGCCAGCAGTTATTCCTCGAACAATCAGCCCCAGCATTTT
13	many	TRBJ2-7	TRBD2	TRBV29-1	CSAQLAENYEQYF	TGCAGCGCCCAACTAGCGGAGAACTACGAGCAGTACTTC
12	many	TRBJ2-5	TRBD2	TRBV29-1	CSVEERGETQYF	TGCAGCGTTGAGGAGCGGGGGGAGACCCAGTACTTC
15	-	TRBJ1-5	TRBD1	TRBV20-1	CSARILGQLNQPQHF	TGCAGTGCTAGAATACTGGGACAGCTCAATCAGCCCCAGCATTTT
13	-	TRBJ2-7	-	TRBV6-1	CASRSYSCYEQYF	TGTGCCAGCAGGAGTTACTCTTGCTACGAGCAGTACTTC
13	-	TRBJ2-5	-	TRBV6-5	CASSYNGGETQYF	TGTGCCAGCAGTTACAACGGGGGCGAGACCCAGTACTTC